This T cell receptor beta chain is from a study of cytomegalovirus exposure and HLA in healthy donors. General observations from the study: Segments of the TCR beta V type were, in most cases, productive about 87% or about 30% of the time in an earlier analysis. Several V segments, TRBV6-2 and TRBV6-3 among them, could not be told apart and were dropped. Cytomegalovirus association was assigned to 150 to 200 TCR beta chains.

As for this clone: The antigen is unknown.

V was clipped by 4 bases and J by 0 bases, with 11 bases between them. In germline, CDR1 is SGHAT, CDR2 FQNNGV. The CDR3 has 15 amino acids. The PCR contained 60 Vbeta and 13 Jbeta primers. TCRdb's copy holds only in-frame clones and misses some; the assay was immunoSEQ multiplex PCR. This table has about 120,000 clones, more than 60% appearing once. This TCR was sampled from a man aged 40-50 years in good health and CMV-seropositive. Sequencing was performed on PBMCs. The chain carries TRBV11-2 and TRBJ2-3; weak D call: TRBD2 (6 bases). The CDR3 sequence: CASSSSRGSTDTQYF. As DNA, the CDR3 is TGTGCCAGCAGCTCCTCGCGGGGTAGCACAGATACGCAGTATTTT.